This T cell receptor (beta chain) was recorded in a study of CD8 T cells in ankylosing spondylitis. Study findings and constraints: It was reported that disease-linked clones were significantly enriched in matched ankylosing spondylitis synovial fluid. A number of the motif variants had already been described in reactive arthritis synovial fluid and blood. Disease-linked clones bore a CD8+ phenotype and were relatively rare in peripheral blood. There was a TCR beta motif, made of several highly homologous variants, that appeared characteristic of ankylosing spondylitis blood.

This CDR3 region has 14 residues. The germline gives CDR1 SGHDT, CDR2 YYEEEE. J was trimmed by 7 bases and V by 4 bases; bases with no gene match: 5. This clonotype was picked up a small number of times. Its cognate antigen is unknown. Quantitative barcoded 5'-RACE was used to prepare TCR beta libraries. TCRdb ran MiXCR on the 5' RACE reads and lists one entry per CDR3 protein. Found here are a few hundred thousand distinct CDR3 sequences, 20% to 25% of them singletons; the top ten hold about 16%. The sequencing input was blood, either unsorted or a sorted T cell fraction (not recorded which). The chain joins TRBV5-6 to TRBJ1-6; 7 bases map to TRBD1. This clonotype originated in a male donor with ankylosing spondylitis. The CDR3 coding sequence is TGTGCCAGCAGCAGGAACAGGGGAAATTCACCCCTCCACTTT. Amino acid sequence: CASSRNRGNSPLHF.